This T cell receptor (beta chain) is from a study of cytotoxic CD8 clonotypes in ibrutinib-treated CLL. Looking at the study overall: Patient counts were 11 relapsed/refractory, approximately 15 treatment-naive and 17 to 18 IGHV unmutated. Partial responses totalled approximately 24 and complete responses 2; after median approximately 62 months, roughly 14 remained remitted and approximately twelve progressed. Points from the study as a whole: Public clonotypes showed up rarely, and on treatment they shrank or held steady.

Profiled with immunoSEQ multiplex PCR; TCRdb holds only in-frame clones, not every one. The table shows a few hundred thousand clones, with around three quarters occurring only once. In regard to this clone: Its antigen is unknown.

V trimming: 2 bases; J trimming: 3 bases; junction bases outside the gene matches: 5. Germline loops: CDR1 SGHKS, CDR2 YYEKEE (reference sequence). This CDR3 comprises 15 residues. Specimen: PBMCs, collected after 24 months of ibrutinib treatment. The chain combines TRBV5-5 with TRBJ1-5, with 7 bases identical to TRBD1. This TCR was sampled from a human donor with chronic lymphocytic leukemia. In DNA, the CDR3 is TGTGCCAGCAGCTTCGGGGACAGCCTCAATCAGCCCCAGCATTTT. Amino acids: CASSFGDSLNQPQHF.